The clone carrying this T cell receptor beta chain was observed once. TCRdb keeps only in-frame clones here, not all; method: immunoSEQ multiplex PCR. The sample has roughly 400,000 clones, 88% seen once. This CDR3 is built from 14 residues. The V gene end was trimmed by 4 bases and the J gene end by 4 bases; junction bases not matched to a gene: 6. CDR1 MNHEY and CDR2 SVGAGI come from the germline V gene. This specimen belongs to a study of blood T cell repertoires in COVID-19. This rearrangement joins TRBV6-5 to TRBJ2-7; 8 bases are a match to TRBD2. The TCR sequence derives from a woman aged 40 to 50 with acute COVID-19. Sequenced material: PBMCs or T cells enriched from blood (not recorded which). The CDR3 reads CASSSGTRSYEQYF. The DNA for the CDR3 is TGTGCCAGCAGTTCGGGGACTAGGTCTTACGAGCAGTACTTC.